These T cell receptor beta chains were read from a single sample in a study of vaccination and CD4 T cells after COVID-19. A single record per CDR3 protein comes from TCRdb applying MiXCR to the PCR reads. Of around 21,000 distinct CDR3 sequences in the sample, about half were seen once. No cognate antigen is known for these TCRs. Sequencing was done on a sample of CD4+ T cells from blood, cultured in vitro. These receptors were taken from a human donor who had recovered from COVID-19. CDR3s include the opening cysteine and the closing phenylalanine or tryptophan. D genes are given only for firm matches. For some rows the clone size is stated as once, few or many, or as a class when expanded; others skip it.

j_gene | v_gene | abundance | d_gene | len | CDR3aa | CDR3nt
TRBJ1-1 | TRBV6-1 | few | NA | 12 | CASGRTNTEAFF | TGTGCCAGTGGAAGGACGAACACTGAAGCTTTCTTT
TRBJ1-5 | TRBV6-5 | few | TRBD1 | 15 | CASSYDRGEWQPQHF | TGTGCCAGCAGTTACGACAGGGGGGAGTGGCAGCCCCAGCATTTT
TRBJ1-4 | TRBV4-3 | NA | NA | 13 | CASSQGDGSRLFF | TGCGCCAGCAGCCAAGGGGATGGTTCCAGACTGTTTTTT
TRBJ1-2 | TRBV11-2 | few | NA | 14 | CASSLVRQAYGYTF | TGTGCCAGCAGCTTAGTTCGACAGGCCTATGGCTACACCTTC
TRBJ2-1 | TRBV7-9 | NA | NA | 15 | CASSPGRSSYNEQFF | TGTGCCAGCAGCCCGGGTCGCAGCTCCTACAATGAGCAGTTCTTC
TRBJ2-3 | TRBV7-2 | NA | NA | 14 | CASSFWGSTDTQYF | TGTGCCAGCAGCTTTTGGGGAAGCACAGATACGCAGTATTTT
TRBJ2-3 | TRBV12-1 | NA | NA | 18 | CASSARDGVLPGTDTQYF | TGTGCCAGCAGCGCCCGGGACGGAGTGTTACCTGGCACAGATACGCAGTATTTT
TRBJ1-1 | TRBV7-9 | NA | NA | 14 | CASSSRTVPTEAFF | TGTGCCAGCAGCTCTCGGACAGTCCCCACTGAAGCTTTCTTT
TRBJ2-3 | TRBV11-2 | few | NA | 15 | CASSRAGGSTDTQYF | TGTGCCAGCAGCCGGGCGGGCGGAAGCACAGATACGCAGTATTTT
TRBJ2-2 | TRBV28 | NA | NA | 13 | CASTYRNTGELFF | TGTGCCAGCACCTACAGGAACACCGGGGAGCTGTTTTTT
TRBJ2-2 | TRBV5-1 | NA | NA | 16 | CASSPQGGGDTGELFF | TGCGCCAGCAGCCCCCAAGGGGGAGGGGACACCGGGGAGCTGTTTTTT
TRBJ1-6 | TRBV7-2 | NA | NA | 14 | CASSLPYKGSPLHF | TGTGCCAGCAGCTTACCATATAAAGGTTCACCCCTCCACTTT
TRBJ2-5 | TRBV6-1 | NA | NA | 15 | CASRDIGGGKETQYF | TGTGCCAGCAGGGACATTGGAGGGGGCAAAGAGACCCAGTACTTC
TRBJ1-2 | TRBV9 | NA | TRBD1 | 13 | CASSVMQGVGYTF | TGTGCCAGCAGCGTAATGCAGGGGGTTGGCTACACCTTC
TRBJ1-2 | TRBV19 | NA | TRBD1 | 12 | CAIRDRDYGYTF | TGTGCCATCCGGGACAGAGACTATGGCTACACCTTC
TRBJ1-5 | TRBV20-1 | NA | NA | 12 | CSAGSFRQPQHF | TGCAGTGCTGGAAGCTTTCGTCAGCCCCAGCATTTT
TRBJ2-3 | TRBV12-3/TRBV12-4 | NA | NA | 15 | CASSLDQRDTDTQYF | TGTGCCAGCAGTCTAGACCAGAGGGACACAGATACGCAGTATTTT
TRBJ2-2 | TRBV11-2 | NA | TRBD2 | 17 | CASSLVPSGGNTGELFF | TGTGCCAGCAGCTTAGTCCCTAGCGGGGGCAACACCGGGGAGCTGTTTTTT
TRBJ1-1 | TRBV10-3 | few | TRBD1 | 14 | CAISLTGVDTEAFF | TGTGCCATCAGCCTGACAGGGGTGGACACTGAAGCTTTCTTT
TRBJ2-4 | TRBV4-2 | few | TRBD2 | 16 | CASSHSIAGDGNIQYF | TGTGCCAGCAGCCATTCAATAGCGGGAGATGGGAACATTCAGTACTTC
TRBJ2-2 | TRBV6-5 | few | TRBD1 | 16 | CASSYLGQGVAGELFF | TGTGCCAGCAGTTACTTGGGACAGGGGGTAGCCGGGGAGCTGTTTTTT
TRBJ1-3 | TRBV6-1 | few | TRBD1 | 12 | CASGTAGNTIYF | TGTGCCAGCGGGACAGCTGGAAACACCATATATTTT
TRBJ2-6 | TRBV20-1 | few | NA | 14 | CSAPGQSGANVLTF | TGCAGTGCTCCTGGACAGTCTGGGGCCAACGTCCTGACTTTC
TRBJ2-7 | TRBV7-9 | NA | TRBD1 | 14 | CASSRRQGNYEQYF | TGTGCCAGCAGCAGGCGACAGGGAAATTACGAGCAGTACTTC
TRBJ2-5 | TRBV2 | few | NA | 12 | CASSVRGGTQYF | TGTGCCAGCAGTGTTCGGGGAGGGACCCAGTACTTC
TRBJ1-5 | TRBV20-1 | NA | TRBD1 | 18 | CSARDRGATRDSKGAQHF | TGCAGTGCTAGAGATAGGGGTGCTACACGGGACAGCAAGGGGGCCCAGCATTTT
TRBJ1-5 | TRBV6-2/TRBV6-3 | NA | NA | 15 | CASSYTAGSDQPQHF | TGTGCCAGCAGTTACACAGCAGGGTCTGATCAGCCCCAGCATTTT
TRBJ1-5 | TRBV6-1 | few | NA | 14 | CASRPELSNQPQHF | TGTGCCAGCAGGCCAGAGCTTAGCAATCAGCCCCAGCATTTT
TRBJ1-1 | TRBV11-2 | few | NA | 12 | CASSPHTAEAFF | TGTGCCAGCAGCCCCCACACGGCTGAAGCTTTTTTT
TRBJ2-1 | TRBV20-1 | NA | TRBD1 | 14 | CSAMTGMTYNEQFF | TGCAGTGCTATGACAGGGATGACCTACAATGAGCAGTTCTTC
TRBJ1-2 | TRBV12-3/TRBV12-4 | few | TRBD1 | 14 | CASTRQGMDYGYTF | TGTGCCAGCACCAGACAGGGGATGGACTATGGCTACACCTTC
TRBJ1-1 | TRBV6-2/TRBV6-3 | NA | NA | 14 | CASSLLWGNTEAFF | TGTGCCAGCAGTCTACTCTGGGGGAACACTGAAGCTTTCTTT
TRBJ1-4 | TRBV27 | NA | NA | 14 | CASSLFSRAEKLFF | TGTGCCAGCAGTTTATTTTCGAGGGCTGAAAAACTGTTTTTT
TRBJ1-2 | TRBV5-1 | NA | TRBD1 | 14 | CASSLSGTGDGYTF | TGCGCCAGCAGCTTGAGCGGGACAGGGGATGGCTACACCTTC
TRBJ1-2 | TRBV12-3/TRBV12-4 | NA | NA | 14 | CASSFNPSSYGYTF | TGTGCCAGCAGTTTTAATCCGAGTAGCTATGGCTACACCTTC
TRBJ2-6 | TRBV27 | NA | NA | 15 | CASSQFRSGANVLTF | TGTGCCAGCAGCCAATTCCGCTCTGGGGCCAACGTCCTGACTTTC
TRBJ1-2 | TRBV29-1 | NA | TRBD1 | 11 | CSDRDSYGYTF | TGCAGCGACCGGGACAGCTATGGCTACACCTTC
TRBJ2-5 | TRBV7-3 | NA | TRBD1 | 17 | CASSPGTGIFHRETQYF | TGTGCCAGCAGCCCGGGGACAGGGATTTTTCATAGGGAGACCCAGTACTTC
TRBJ1-2 | TRBV4-1 | NA | NA | 12 | CASSQVGGGYTF | TGCGCCAGCAGCCAAGTGGGGGGAGGCTACACCTTC
TRBJ1-1 | TRBV20-1 | NA | NA | 12 | CSARDPGATTFF | TGCAGTGCTAGAGATCCGGGGGCGACAACTTTCTTT
TRBJ1-1 | TRBV12-3/TRBV12-4 | NA | NA | 14 | CASSLEEGNTEAFF | TGTGCCAGCAGTTTAGAGGAGGGGAACACTGAAGCTTTCTTT
TRBJ2-7 | TRBV19 | NA | NA | 11 | CASRDLYEQYF | TGTGCCAGTAGGGACCTATACGAGCAGTACTTC